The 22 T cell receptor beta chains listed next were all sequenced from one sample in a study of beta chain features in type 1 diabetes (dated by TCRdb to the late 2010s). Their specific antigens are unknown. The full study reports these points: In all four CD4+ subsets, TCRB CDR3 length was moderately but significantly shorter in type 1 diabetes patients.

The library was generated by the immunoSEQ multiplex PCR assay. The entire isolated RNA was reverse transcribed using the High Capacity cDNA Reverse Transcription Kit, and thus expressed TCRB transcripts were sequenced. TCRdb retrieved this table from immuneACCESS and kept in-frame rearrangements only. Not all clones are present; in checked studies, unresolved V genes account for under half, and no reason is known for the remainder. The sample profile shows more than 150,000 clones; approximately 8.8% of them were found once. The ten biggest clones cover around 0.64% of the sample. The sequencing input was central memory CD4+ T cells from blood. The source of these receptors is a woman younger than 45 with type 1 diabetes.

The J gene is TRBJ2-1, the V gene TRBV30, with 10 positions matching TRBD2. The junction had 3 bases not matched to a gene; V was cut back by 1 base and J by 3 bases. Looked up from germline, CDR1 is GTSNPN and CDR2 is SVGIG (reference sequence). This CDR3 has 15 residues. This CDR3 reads CAWSAGLAVYNEQFF. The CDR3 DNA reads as TGTGCCTGGAGTGCCGGACTAGCGGTCTACAATGAGCAGTTCTTC. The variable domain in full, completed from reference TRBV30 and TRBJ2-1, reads SQTIHQWPATLVQPVGSPLSLECTVEGTSNPNLYWYRQAAGRGLQLLFYSVGIGQISSEVPQNLSASRPQDRQFILSSKKLLLSDSGFYLCAWSAGLAVYNEQFFGPGTRLTVL.

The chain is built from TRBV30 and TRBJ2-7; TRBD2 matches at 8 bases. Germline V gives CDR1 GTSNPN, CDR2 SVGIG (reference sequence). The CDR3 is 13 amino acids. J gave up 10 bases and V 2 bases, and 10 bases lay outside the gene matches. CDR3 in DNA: TGTGCCTGGAGTAAGGTAGCGGGACTCAATCAGTACTTC. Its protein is CAWSKVAGLNQYF.

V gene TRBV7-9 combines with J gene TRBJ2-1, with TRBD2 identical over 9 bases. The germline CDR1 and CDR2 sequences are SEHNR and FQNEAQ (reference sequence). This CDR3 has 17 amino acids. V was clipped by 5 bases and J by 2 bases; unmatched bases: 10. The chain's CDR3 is CASSHGGAGGAYNEQFF. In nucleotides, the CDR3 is TGTGCCAGCAGCCACGGAGGCGCGGGAGGGGCCTACAATGAGCAGTTCTTC.

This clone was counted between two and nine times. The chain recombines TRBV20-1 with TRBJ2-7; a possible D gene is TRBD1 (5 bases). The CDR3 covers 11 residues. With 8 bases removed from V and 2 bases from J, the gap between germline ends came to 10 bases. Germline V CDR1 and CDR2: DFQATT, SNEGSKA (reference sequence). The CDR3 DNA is TGCAGTACAGGAGAGACCTACGAGCAGTACTTC. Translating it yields CSTGETYEQYF.

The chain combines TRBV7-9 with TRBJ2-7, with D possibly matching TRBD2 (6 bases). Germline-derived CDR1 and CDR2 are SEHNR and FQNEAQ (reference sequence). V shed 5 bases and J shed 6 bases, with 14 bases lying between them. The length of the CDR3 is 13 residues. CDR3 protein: CASSPDFGGEQYF. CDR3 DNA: TGTGCCAGCAGCCCAGACTTCGGGGGCGAGCAGTACTTC.

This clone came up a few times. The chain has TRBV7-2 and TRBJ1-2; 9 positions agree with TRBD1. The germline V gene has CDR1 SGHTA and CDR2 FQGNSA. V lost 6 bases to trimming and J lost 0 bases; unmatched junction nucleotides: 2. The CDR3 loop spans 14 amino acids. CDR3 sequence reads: CASRTGGTNYGYTF. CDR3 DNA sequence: TGTGCCAGCAGAACAGGGGGCACTAACTATGGCTACACCTTC.

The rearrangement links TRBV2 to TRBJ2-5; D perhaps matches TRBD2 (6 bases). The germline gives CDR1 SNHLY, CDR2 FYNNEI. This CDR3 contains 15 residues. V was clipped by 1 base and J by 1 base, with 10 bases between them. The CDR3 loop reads CASSEVRDFQETQYF. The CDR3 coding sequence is TGTGCCAGCAGTGAAGTTAGGGACTTCCAAGAGACCCAGTACTTC.

This CDR3 reads CSAHSPKRVNTEAFF. CDR3 in DNA: TGCAGCGCCCACTCCCCCAAACGGGTGAACACTGAAGCTTTCTTT. The chain recombines TRBV29-1 with TRBJ1-1; no firm D call. V shed 7 bases and J shed 0 bases, with 18 bases lying between them. The CDR3 has 15 residues. The germline V gene encodes CDR1 SQVTM and CDR2 ANQGSEA.

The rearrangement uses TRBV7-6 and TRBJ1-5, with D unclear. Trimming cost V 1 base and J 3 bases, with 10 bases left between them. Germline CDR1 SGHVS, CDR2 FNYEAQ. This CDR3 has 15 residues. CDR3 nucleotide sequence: TGTGCCAGCAGCTTAGGAACAGCCCACAATCAGCCCCAGCATTTT. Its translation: CASSLGTAHNQPQHF.

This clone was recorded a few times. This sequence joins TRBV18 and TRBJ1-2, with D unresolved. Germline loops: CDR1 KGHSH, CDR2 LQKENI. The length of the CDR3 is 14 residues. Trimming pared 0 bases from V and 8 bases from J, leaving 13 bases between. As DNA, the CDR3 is TGTGCCAGCTCACCACCGGAAACAGTACAAGGCTACACCTTC. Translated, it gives CASSPPETVQGYTF.

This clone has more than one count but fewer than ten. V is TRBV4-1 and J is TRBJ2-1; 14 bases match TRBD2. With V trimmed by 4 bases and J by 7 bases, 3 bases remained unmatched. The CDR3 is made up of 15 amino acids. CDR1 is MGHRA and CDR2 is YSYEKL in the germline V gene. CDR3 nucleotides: TGCGCCAGCAGCCGACTAGCGGGAGGGGTGAATGAGCAGTTCTTC. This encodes CASSRLAGGVNEQFF.

The CDR3 is CASSQGQGRQPQHF. As DNA, the CDR3 is TGTGCCAGCAGCCAAGGACAGGGTCGGCAGCCCCAGCATTTT. This chain joins TRBV16 and TRBJ1-5, with 8 bases that match TRBD1. With V trimmed by 2 bases and J by 7 bases, 4 bases remained unmatched. Germline V gene lookup returns CDR1 KGHSY and CDR2 FQNENV. The CDR3 loop spans 14 amino acids.

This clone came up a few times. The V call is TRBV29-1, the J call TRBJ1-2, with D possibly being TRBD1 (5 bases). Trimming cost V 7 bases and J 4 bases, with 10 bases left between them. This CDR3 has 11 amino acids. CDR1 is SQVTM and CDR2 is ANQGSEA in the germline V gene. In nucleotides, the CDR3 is TGCAGCGACAGGTACGGCTATGGCTACACCTTC. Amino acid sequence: CSDRYGYGYTF.

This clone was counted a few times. As DNA, the CDR3 is TGTGCCTGGAGTATACAGGGAGTAACCTACGAGCAGTACTTC. This encodes CAWSIQGVTYEQYF. This rearrangement joins TRBV30 to TRBJ2-7; TRBD1 might be the D (6 bases). The length of the CDR3 is 14 residues. With 2 bases removed from V and 2 bases from J, the gap between germline ends came to 13 bases. Germline V gene data show CDR1 as GTSNPN and CDR2 as SVGIG (reference sequence).

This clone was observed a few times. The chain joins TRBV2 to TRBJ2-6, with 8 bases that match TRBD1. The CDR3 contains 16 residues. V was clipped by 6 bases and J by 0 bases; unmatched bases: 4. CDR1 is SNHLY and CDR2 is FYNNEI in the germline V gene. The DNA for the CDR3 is TGTGCCAGCAGCCGGGACAGGCCCTCTGGGGCCAACGTCCTGACTTTC. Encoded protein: CASSRDRPSGANVLTF. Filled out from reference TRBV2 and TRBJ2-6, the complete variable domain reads EPEVTQTPSHQVTQMGQEVILRCVPISNHLYFYWYRQILGQKVEFLVSFYNNEISEKSEIFDDQFSVERPDGSNFTLKIRSTKLEDSAMYFCASSRDRPSGANVLTFGAGSRLTVL.

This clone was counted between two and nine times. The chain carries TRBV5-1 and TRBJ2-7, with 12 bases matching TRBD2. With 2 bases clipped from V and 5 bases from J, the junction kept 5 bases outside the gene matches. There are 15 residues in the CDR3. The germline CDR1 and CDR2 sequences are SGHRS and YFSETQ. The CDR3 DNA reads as TGCGCCAGCAGCTTAGTCCGGACTAGCGGGAACGAGCAGTACTTC. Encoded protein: CASSLVRTSGNEQYF. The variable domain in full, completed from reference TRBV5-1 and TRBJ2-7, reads KAGVTQTPRYLIKTRGQQVTLSCSPISGHRSVSWYQQTPGQGLQFLFEYFSETQRNKGNFPGRFSGRQFSNSRSEMNVSTLELGDSALYLCASSLVRTSGNEQYFGPGTRLTVT.

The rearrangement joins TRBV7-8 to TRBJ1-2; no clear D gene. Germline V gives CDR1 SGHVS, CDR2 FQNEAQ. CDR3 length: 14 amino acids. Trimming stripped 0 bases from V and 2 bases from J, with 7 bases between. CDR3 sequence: CASSLAAGNYGYTF. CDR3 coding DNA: TGTGCCAGCAGCTTAGCTGCGGGAAACTATGGCTACACCTTC. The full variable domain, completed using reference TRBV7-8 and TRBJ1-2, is GAGVSQSPRYKVAKRGQDVALRCDPISGHVSLFWYQQALGQGPEFLTYFQNEAQLDKSGLPSDRFFAERPEGSVSTLKIQRTQQEDSAVYLCASSLAAGNYGYTFGSGTRLTVV.

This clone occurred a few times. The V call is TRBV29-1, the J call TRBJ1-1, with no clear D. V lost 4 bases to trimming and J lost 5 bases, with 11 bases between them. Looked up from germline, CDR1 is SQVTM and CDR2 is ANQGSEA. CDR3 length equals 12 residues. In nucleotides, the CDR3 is TGCAGCGTTGTAGTCAGCGATACTGAAGCTTTCTTT. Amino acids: CSVVVSDTEAFF.

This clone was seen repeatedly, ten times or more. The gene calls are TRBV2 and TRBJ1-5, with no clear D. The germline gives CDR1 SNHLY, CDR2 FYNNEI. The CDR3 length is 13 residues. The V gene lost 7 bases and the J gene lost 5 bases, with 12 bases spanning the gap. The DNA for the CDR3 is TGTGCCAGCAAGGAACAGCAGCATCAGCCCCAGCATTTT. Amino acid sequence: CASKEQQHQPQHF.

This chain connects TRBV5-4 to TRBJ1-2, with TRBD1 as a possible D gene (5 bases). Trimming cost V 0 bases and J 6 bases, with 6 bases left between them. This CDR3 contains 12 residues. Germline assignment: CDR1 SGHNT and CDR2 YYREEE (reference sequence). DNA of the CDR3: TGTGCCAGCAGCTTGGTAGGGGATGGCTACACCTTC. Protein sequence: CASSLVGDGYTF.

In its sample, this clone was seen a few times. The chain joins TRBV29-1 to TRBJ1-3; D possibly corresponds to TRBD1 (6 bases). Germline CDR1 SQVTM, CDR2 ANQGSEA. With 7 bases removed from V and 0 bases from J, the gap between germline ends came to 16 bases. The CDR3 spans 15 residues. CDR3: CSAIGQTLSGNTIYF. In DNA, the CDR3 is TGCAGCGCCATCGGACAGACGCTCTCTGGAAACACCATATATTTT.

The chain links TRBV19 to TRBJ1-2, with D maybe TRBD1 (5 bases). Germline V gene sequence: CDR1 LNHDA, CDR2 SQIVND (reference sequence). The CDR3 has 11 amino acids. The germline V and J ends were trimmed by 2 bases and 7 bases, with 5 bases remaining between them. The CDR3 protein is CASSIRGGYTF. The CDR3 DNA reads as TGTGCCAGTAGTATAAGGGGTGGCTACACCTTC.